What follows is one T cell receptor (beta chain) and its context. Multiplex PCR with BIOMED2 TRB-A/B primer pools amplified TRB rearrangements. MiXCR, run by TCRdb on the multiplex PCR reads, gives a single entry per CDR3 protein. The table shows thousands of distinct CDR3 sequences, with more than 25% occurring only once. This sample stems from a study of T and B cells in COVID-19 patients. Overall study context: COVID-19 patients gave peripheral blood either during active infection or after recovery.

From blood, about 240-500 ng of genomic DNA served as TRB template. The CDR3 loop spans 16 amino acids. Germline trimming cut 8 bases from V and 4 bases from J; bases unmatched to any gene: 8. The sequence derives from a human donor with active COVID-19. The sample taken for sequencing was blood. The chain has TRBV12-3 or TRBV12-4 and TRBJ1-6; 10 bases agree with TRBD1. CDR3 DNA sequence: TGTGCCAGCTCAATCCGGGACAGGGGATATAATTCACCCCTCCACTTT. This sequence encodes CASSIRDRGYNSPLHF.